This T cell receptor beta chain was captured in a study of T cells in Graves' hyperthyroidism and ophthalmopathy (dated by TCRdb to the late 2010s). For context, the study as a whole: Peripheral blood samples were taken at the time of initial diagnosis, prior to any treatment. For training and testing, the roughly 93 patients in the discovery cohort were randomly divided in a 7:3 ratio. Prospective prediction of ophthalmopathy was tested in an independent validation cohort consisting of 18 to 20 hyperthyroidism patients and some 15 patients who later progressed to ophthalmopathy. Once sampling was done, hyperthyroidism patients were given methimazole at a starting dose of 30 mg daily, whereas ophthalmopathy patients were given high-dose intravenous methylprednisolone. The paper describes TCR Vbeta CDR3 sequencing of roughly 130 peripheral blood samples, made up of 43 ophthalmopathy patients, approximately 76 hyperthyroidism patients and 17 progressor patients. To identify TCR V-J signatures that set the groups apart, the researchers used a discovery cohort of 100 patients, made up of 40 to 45 with Graves' ophthalmopathy and around 58 with stable Graves' hyperthyroidism. The study also compared thyroid tissue and blood T-cell repertoires from a handful of Graves' hyperthyroidism patients. Paper-wide results and their limitations: No statistical method was used to set the sample size in advance, and investigators knew the group allocation. A model built on a 13 V-J signature distinguished ophthalmopathy from stable hyperthyroidism, reaching around 87% sensitivity and around 81% specificity in cross-validation and 80%/75% in testing. During validation, the model predicted progression to ophthalmopathy a median of approximately 7 months ahead of onset, with around 65% sensitivity and roughly 75% specificity. Blood samples also contained most of the expanded thyroid clonotypes (frequency above 0.001), which suggests that blood repertoires may reflect thyroid immune responses.

Concerning this clonotype itself: What this receptor recognizes is not known. No clone much larger than this one lies a single base away; base qualities are absent.

V and J lose 2 bases and 2 bases, and a span of 13 bases separates them. CDR1 and CDR2 were assigned from the germline V gene (reference sequence) as GTSNPN and SVGIG. The CDR3, cysteine through phenylalanine, is 16 amino acids long. Left in the record is the CDR3 DNA by itself, 48 bases read in frame from the first base. Moderately to severely active disease, a Clinical Activity Score of at least 3, a NOSPECS grade of at least 4, and a duration under 3 months were present in ophthalmopathy patients. Exclusion was applied to patients with uncontrolled infections, other autoimmune diseases, pregnancy or lactation. Diagnoses were based on clinical symptoms, serum thyroxine and TRAb, thyroid ultrasound and orbital computed tomography. Ficoll-Paque density gradient centrifugation was used to isolate PBMCs from around 9.1 ml of fresh peripheral blood. Trizol reagent was used to extract total RNA, and RNA quality was then checked on an Agilent 2100 Bioanalyzer.

The TCR beta CDR3 regions were amplified from the RNA transcripts. A first-round RT-PCR of the TCR CDR3 used the HTBI primer set with the Qiagen OneStep RT-PCR kit. Libraries were constructed in a second round of multiplex PCR, after which size selection and purification were performed. The libraries were sequenced on an Illumina HiSeq2000 using paired-end 100 bp reads. The paper's data handling went like this. Raw data were processed with SOAPnuke, discarding reads with adapters, uncalled bases, mean Phred below 15, or no exact constant-primer or identifier match. COPE v1.2.5 was used to merge high-quality paired reads, and clonotypes were defined as unique nucleotide sequences. MiTCR v1.1 was used to align the clonotypes against IMGT TRBV, TRBD and TRBJ reference segments. The analysis included only V-J combinations with a frequency above 0.0001, which together covered more than 99% of the repertoires. A TCS score was defined as the ratio of F50 (clonal expansion) to E x V (chaos), with BLOSUM62-based TCRdist applied between CDR3 peptides within each V-J. Welch's t-statistics and random forest reduced roughly 530 V-J features to 10 to 15, which were used in a naive Bayes classifier (R e1071). The public sequencing data were trimmed at Q25 with fastp and processed into clonotypes with MiXCR by TCRdb, which kept only in-frame beta chains. Identical CDR3 proteins give one entry, which carries the most common genes and DNA. The V and J calls and clone size are TCRdb's, not the authors'. This sample holds 560,000 or so distinct CDR3 sequences; less than 20% were observed only once. Of the sample, roughly 50% is held by the ten largest clones.

The rearranged chain carries TRBV30 and TRBJ2-6; 6 matching bases give a weak D call of TRBD2. Specimen: blood. This clonotype originated in a man aged 35 to 55 with Graves' ophthalmopathy. CDR3 protein: CAWSTLGGAGANVLTF. In nucleotide form, the sequence is TGTGCCTGGAGTACCCTTGGCGGGGCTGGGGCCAACGTCCTGACTTTC.